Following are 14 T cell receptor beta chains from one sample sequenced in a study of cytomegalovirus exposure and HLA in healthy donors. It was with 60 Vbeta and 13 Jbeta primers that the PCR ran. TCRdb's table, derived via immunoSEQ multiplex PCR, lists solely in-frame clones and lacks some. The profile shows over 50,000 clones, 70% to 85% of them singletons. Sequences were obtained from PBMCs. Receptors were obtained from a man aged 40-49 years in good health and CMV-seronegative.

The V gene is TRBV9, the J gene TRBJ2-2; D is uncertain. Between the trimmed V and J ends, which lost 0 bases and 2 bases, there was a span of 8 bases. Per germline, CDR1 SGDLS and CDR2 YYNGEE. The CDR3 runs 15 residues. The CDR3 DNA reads TGTGCCAGCAGCGTAGGGCAGACAAACACCGGGGAGCTGTTTTTT. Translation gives CASSVGQTNTGELFF.

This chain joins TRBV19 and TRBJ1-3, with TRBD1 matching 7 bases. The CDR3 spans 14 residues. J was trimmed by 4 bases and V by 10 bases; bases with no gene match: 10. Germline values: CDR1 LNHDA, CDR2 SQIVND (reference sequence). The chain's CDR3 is CATSTGSPGNTIYF. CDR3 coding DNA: TGTGCCACCTCGACAGGGAGTCCCGGAAACACCATATATTTT.

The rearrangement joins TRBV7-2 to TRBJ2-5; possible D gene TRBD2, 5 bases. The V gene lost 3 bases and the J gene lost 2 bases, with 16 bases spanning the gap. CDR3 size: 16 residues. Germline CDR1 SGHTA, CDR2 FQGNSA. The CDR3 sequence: CASSFRLIRSQETQYF. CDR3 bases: TGTGCCAGCAGCTTCCGACTAATTAGGTCACAAGAGACCCAGTACTTC.

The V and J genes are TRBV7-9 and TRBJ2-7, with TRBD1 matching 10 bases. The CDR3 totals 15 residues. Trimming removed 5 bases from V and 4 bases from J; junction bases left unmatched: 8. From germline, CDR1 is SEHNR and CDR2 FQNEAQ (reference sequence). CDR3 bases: TGTGCCAGCAGCCAGATGACAGGGGGCGTATACGAGCAGTACTTC. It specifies CASSQMTGGVYEQYF.

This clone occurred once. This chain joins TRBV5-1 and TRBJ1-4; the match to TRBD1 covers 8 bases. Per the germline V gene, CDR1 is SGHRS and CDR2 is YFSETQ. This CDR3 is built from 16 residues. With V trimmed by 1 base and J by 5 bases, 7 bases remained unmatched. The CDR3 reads CASSLSPGGSNEKLFF. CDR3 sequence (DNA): TGCGCCAGCAGCTTGTCTCCAGGGGGCTCAAATGAAAAACTGTTTTTT.

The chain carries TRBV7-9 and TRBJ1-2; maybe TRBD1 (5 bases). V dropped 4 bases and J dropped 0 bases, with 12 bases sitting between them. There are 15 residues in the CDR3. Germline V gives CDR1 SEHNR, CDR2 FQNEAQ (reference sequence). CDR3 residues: CASSWGPKANYGYTF. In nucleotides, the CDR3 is TGTGCCAGCAGCTGGGGCCCGAAAGCTAACTATGGCTACACCTTC.

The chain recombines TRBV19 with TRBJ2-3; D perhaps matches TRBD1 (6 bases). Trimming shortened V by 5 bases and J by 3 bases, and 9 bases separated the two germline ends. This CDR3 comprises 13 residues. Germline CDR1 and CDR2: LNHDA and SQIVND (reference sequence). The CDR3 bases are TGTGCCAGTAGTGCCACAGGGACAGATACGCAGTATTTT. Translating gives CASSATGTDTQYF.

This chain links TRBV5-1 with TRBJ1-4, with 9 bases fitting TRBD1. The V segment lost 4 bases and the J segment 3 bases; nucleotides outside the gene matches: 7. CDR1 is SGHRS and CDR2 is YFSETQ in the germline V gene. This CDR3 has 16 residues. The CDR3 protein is CASSPTGGRANEKLFF. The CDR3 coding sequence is TGCGCCAGCAGCCCCACAGGGGGCAGGGCTAATGAAAAACTGTTTTTT.

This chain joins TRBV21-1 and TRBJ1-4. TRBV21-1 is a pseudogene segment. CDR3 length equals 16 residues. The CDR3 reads CASSKSGGDGLEKLFF. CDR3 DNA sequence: TGTGCCAGCAGCAAAAGTGGGGGGGATGGTTTGGAAAAACTGTTTTTT.

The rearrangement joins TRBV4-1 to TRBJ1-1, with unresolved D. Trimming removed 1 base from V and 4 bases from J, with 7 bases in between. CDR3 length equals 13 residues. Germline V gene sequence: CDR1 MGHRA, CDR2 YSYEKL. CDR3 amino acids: CASSQAVLTEAFF. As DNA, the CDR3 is TGCGCCAGCAGCCAAGCGGTCCTCACTGAAGCTTTCTTT.

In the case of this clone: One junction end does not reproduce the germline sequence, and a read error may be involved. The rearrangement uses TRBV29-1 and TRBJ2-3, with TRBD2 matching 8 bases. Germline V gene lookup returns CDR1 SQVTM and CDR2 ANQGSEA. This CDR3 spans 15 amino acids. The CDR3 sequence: CGVESLAGGSDTQYF. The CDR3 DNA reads TGCGGCGTTGAGTCTCTGGCGGGGGGATCAGATACGCAGTATTTT.

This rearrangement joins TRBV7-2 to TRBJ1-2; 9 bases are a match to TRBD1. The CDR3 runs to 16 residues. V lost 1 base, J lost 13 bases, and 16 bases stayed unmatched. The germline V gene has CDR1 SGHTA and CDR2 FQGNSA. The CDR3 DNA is TGTGCCAGCAGCTTAGGAAGTCCCGGGACAGGGAATCGGGCCACCTTC. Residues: CASSLGSPGTGNRATF.

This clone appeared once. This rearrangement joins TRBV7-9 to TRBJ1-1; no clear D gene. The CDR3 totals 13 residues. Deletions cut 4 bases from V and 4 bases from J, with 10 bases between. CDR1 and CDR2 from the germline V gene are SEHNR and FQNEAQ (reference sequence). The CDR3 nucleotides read TGTGCCAGCAGCTCACTGGAGGGCACTGAAGCTTTCTTT. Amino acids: CASSSLEGTEAFF.

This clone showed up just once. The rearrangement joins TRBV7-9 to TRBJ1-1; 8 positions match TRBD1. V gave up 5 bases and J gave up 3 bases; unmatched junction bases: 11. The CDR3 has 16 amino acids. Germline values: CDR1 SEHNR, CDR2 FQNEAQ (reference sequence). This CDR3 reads CASSENRGWGDTEAFF. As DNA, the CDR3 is TGTGCCAGCAGCGAGAACAGGGGGTGGGGTGACACTGAAGCTTTCTTT.